Shown below are 25 T cell receptor beta chains from a single sample sequenced in a study of Graves' ophthalmopathy and Graves' hyperthyroidism. RNA transcripts were the source from which TCR beta CDR3 regions were amplified. The first round was an RT-PCR with HTBI primers, and the second round was a multiplex PCR. TCRdb independently ran MiXCR on the multiplex PCR reads; one entry per CDR3 protein. The repertoire holds around 660,000 distinct CDR3 sequences, under 50% seen once, with roughly 3.5% in the top ten. The sample comprised peripheral blood. These receptors were collected from an adult man with Graves' ophthalmopathy.

This clonotype was observed a handful of times. The rearrangement uses TRBV27 and TRBJ1-2; D remains unclear. V lost 6 bases and J lost 4, with 12 bases in between. This CDR3 spans 13 amino acids. In germline, CDR1 is MNHEY, CDR2 SMNVEV (reference sequence). CDR3 protein: CASRGSIAYGYTF. The CDR3 DNA follows: TGTGCCAGCAGGGGTTCGATAGCCTATGGCTACACCTTC.

The chain uses TRBV7-9 and TRBJ1-1, with D possibly TRBD1 on 5 matching bases. Trimming cost V 3 bases and J 10 bases, with 15 bases left between them. The CDR3 loop spans 13 amino acids. Germline V gene data show CDR1 as SEHNR and CDR2 as FQNEAQ (reference sequence). The CDR3 reads CASSFGTGRRAFF. CDR3 sequence (DNA): TGTGCCAGCAGCTTTGGGACCGGCCGGAGAGCTTTCTTT.

The chain has TRBV20-1 and TRBJ2-5; D unresolved. V dropped 3 bases and J dropped 0 bases, with 11 bases sitting between them. Germline V gene data show CDR1 as DFQATT and CDR2 as SNEGSKA (reference sequence). CDR3 size: 14 residues. Here the CDR3 DNA reads TGCAGTGCTAGTGAACAGAGAAACCAAGAGACCCAGTACTTC. Amino acid sequence: CSASEQRNQETQYF.

This clonotype was observed a few times. V gene TRBV5-1 combines with J gene TRBJ1-3, with D perhaps TRBD1 (5 bases). The CDR3 runs to 14 residues. Germline CDR1 is SGHRS and CDR2 is YFSETQ. The V end was cut by 7 bases, the J end by 0 bases, with 11 bases between. The chain's CDR3 is CASGQGFSGNTIYF. The CDR3 nucleotides read TGCGCCAGCGGCCAGGGCTTCTCTGGAAACACCATATATTTT.

This clonotype was seen many times. The chain has TRBV25-1 and TRBJ1-5, with TRBD1 matching 7 bases. The CDR3 sequence is 14 residues long. The germline V gene has CDR1 MGHDK and CDR2 SYGVNS. Losses at the gene ends were 3 bases for V and 4 bases for J; bases not matched to a gene: 3. CDR3 DNA: TGTGCCAGCAGTGAGCAGGGGGTGAATCAGCCCCAGCATTTT. Protein: CASSEQGVNQPQHF.

This clonotype was counted ten times or more. The rearrangement links TRBV19 to TRBJ1-2; D is unclear. Per the germline V gene, CDR1 is LNHDA and CDR2 is SQIVND (reference sequence). V was pared by 5 bases and J by 8 bases, with 15 bases between. The CDR3 is 13 amino acids. CDR3 in DNA: TGTGCCAGTAGTCGGGATCCACCAGGAGGCTACACCTTC. This encodes CASSRDPPGGYTF. The variable domain in full, with the rest retrieved from reference TRBV19 and TRBJ1-2, is DGGITQSPKYLFRKEGQNVTLSCEQNLNHDAMYWYRQDPGQGLRLIYYSQIVNDFQKGDIAEGYSVSREKKESFPLTVTSAQKNPTAFYLCASSRDPPGGYTFGSGTRLTVV.

A remark on this clonotype: A much larger clonotype is one base distant, so this may be a read error. The V gene is TRBV14, the J gene TRBJ2-6; weak D call: TRBD1 (5 bases). Germline CDR1 is SGHDN and CDR2 is FVKESK. This CDR3 spans 19 amino acids. CDR3 sequence: CASSQGFPVPYSGANALTF. Written as DNA, the CDR3 is TGTGCCAGCAGCCAAGGTTTTCCGGTACCTTACTCTGGGGCCAACGCCCTGACTTTC. The complete variable domain, with remaining parts taken from reference TRBV14 and TRBJ2-6, reads EAGVTQFPSHSVIEKGQTVTLRCDPISGHDNLYWYRRVMGKEIKFLLHFVKESKQDESGMPNNRFLAERTGGTYSTLKVQPAELEDSGVYFCASSQGFPVPYSGANALTFGAGSRLTVL.

The table lists this clonotype with many counts. The chain has TRBV19 and TRBJ1-1; unclear D gene. The CDR3 is 13 residues long. V lost 7 bases to trimming and J lost 1 base, with 10 bases between them. Germline CDR1 reads LNHDA; CDR2 reads SQIVND (reference sequence). The CDR3 here is CASNSQTNTEAFF. The CDR3, as DNA: TGTGCCAGTAATTCACAGACGAACACTGAAGCTTTCTTT.

As for this clonotype: The junction shows a germline mismatch at one end, possibly a read error. The chain joins TRBV29-1 to TRBJ1-1, with 7 bases lining up with TRBD1. Germline V gene data show CDR1 as SQVTM and CDR2 as ANQGSEA. The CDR3 loop spans 12 amino acids. CDR3: CAWSVTGAEAFF. The CDR3 coding sequence is TGTGCCTGGAGTGTAACAGGGGCTGAAGCTTTCTTT.

This clonotype appeared a few times. This chain joins TRBV9 and TRBJ2-5; TRBD1 matches at 11 bases. Germline V gives CDR1 SGDLS, CDR2 YYNGEE. V lost 0 bases and J lost 3; bases outside the gene matches: 7. There are 17 residues in the CDR3. DNA of the CDR3: TGTGCCAGCAGCGTAGGTCTCGGACAGGGGGCCGAAGAGACCCAGTACTTC. This translates into CASSVGLGQGAEETQYF.

Turning to this clonotype: The conserved phenylalanine or tryptophan is not found at the CDR3 terminus, so this likely reflects a read error. The limits of the CDR3 on the DNA are not certain, so only TCRdb's listed CDR3 is given. The V gene is TRBV2, the J gene TRBJ2-2. Per the germline V gene, CDR1 is SNHLY and CDR2 is FYNNEI. Ends included, the CDR3 has 10 residues. CDR3 loop: CASSGRDGAG.

This sequence joins TRBV29-1 and TRBJ2-7; TRBD2 agrees at 7 bases. The CDR3 runs to 14 residues. The J segment lost 4 bases and the V segment lost 4 bases, leaving 10 bases of the junction unmatched. Germline lookup yields CDR1 SQVTM and CDR2 ANQGSEA. The CDR3 here is CSVGGGGRGYEQYF. The CDR3 DNA sequence: TGCAGCGTTGGGGGGGGGGGGAGAGGGTACGAGCAGTACTTC.

The sample holds one count of this clonotype. A junction boundary mismatches the germline segment, possibly from a read error. The chain is built from TRBV19 and TRBJ1-5, with unresolved D. Germline CDR1 and CDR2: LNHDA and SQIVND (reference sequence). The CDR3 runs 15 residues. This CDR3 is CASSPSTTSNQPQHF. The CDR3 nucleotides read TGCGCCAGCAGCCCTTCGACAACTAGCAATCAGCCCCAGCATTTT.

This clonotype was seen only a few times. V gene TRBV5-6 combines with J gene TRBJ2-7; 9 bases are shared with TRBD1. V was pared by 4 bases and J by 2 bases, with 7 bases of the junction left unmatched. The CDR3 extends over 15 amino acids. Germline V gene lookup returns CDR1 SGHDT and CDR2 YYEEEE. The CDR3 DNA follows: TGTGCCAGCAGCATTACGGGACAGGGAACCTACGAGCAGTACTTC. This sequence encodes CASSITGQGTYEQYF.

This clonotype occurred many times. CDR3 coding DNA: TGTGCCAGCAGCCAAGATGATCAGGGGGACTATGGCTACACCTTC. Translated: CASSQDDQGDYGYTF. The chain combines TRBV7-8 with TRBJ1-2, with 7 positions matching TRBD1. The V segment lost 5 bases and the J segment 3 bases; nucleotides outside the gene matches: 9. The CDR3 is made up of 15 amino acids. Germline CDR1 reads SGHVS; CDR2 reads FQNEAQ.

J is TRBJ2-7 and V is TRBV20-1, with no clear D. The V gene's germline CDR1 is DFQATT and CDR2 SNEGSKA (reference sequence). Trimming cost V 6 bases and J 2 bases, with 17 bases left between them. The CDR3 totals 14 residues. CDR3 in DNA: TGCAGTGCACCTAGGAGCCAAGCCCCCTACGAGCAGTACTTC. Amino acids: CSAPRSQAPYEQYF.

V and J are TRBV7-9 and TRBJ2-7, with 10 bases lining up with TRBD1. This CDR3 has 14 residues. V lost 8 bases, J lost 6 bases, and 10 bases stayed unmatched. Germline V gene lookup returns CDR1 SEHNR and CDR2 FQNEAQ (reference sequence). In DNA, the CDR3 is TGTGCCAGCTCCCCAGGGGGGACAGGGGTCGAGCAGTACTTC. Its protein product is CASSPGGTGVEQYF. Together with reference TRBV7-9 and TRBJ2-7, the CDR3 gives the full variable domain: DTGVSQNPRHKITKRGQNVTFRCDPISEHNRLYWYRQTLGQGPEFLTYFQNEAQLEKSRLLSDRFSAERPKGSFSTLEIQRTEQGDSAMYLCASSPGGTGVEQYFGPGTRLTVT.

With respect to this clonotype: Given a much more abundant clone one base away, this may be a read error. DNA for the CDR3: TGCGGTGCTCGCCCGTGGGGGGGGCGCAGCGTGAACACTGAAGCTTTCTTT. This gives the protein CGARPWGGRSVNTEAFF. The chain combines TRBV20-1 with TRBJ1-1; TRBD1 might be the D (6 bases). The CDR3 length is 17 residues. The germline V gene has CDR1 DFQATT and CDR2 SNEGSKA (reference sequence).

At least ten counts were recorded for this clonotype. The chain employs TRBV9 and TRBJ1-5; unclear D gene. Germline V gene sequence: CDR1 SGDLS, CDR2 YYNGEE. Trimming removed 3 bases at V and 4 bases at J, with 8 bases between. CDR3 length equals 13 residues. The CDR3 spells CASSGRLNQPQHF. CDR3 in DNA: TGTGCCAGCAGCGGCAGGTTGAATCAGCCCCAGCATTTT.

On this clonotype: A single base separates this from a much larger clone, so it may be a read error. The chain has TRBV20-1 and TRBJ1-5; D uncertain. The CDR3 has 15 residues. Germline V gene lookup returns CDR1 DFQATT and CDR2 SNEGSKA (reference sequence). With 0 bases removed from V and 0 bases from J, the gap between germline ends came to 9 bases. In DNA form, the CDR3 reads TGCAGTGCTAGAGATGACCAGTATAGCAATCAGCCCCAGCATTTT. Amino acid sequence: CSARDDQYSNQPQHF.

This chain uses TRBV19 with TRBJ2-7; 8 bases fit TRBD1. V shed 11 bases and J 6 bases; nucleotides not matched to a gene: 12. CDR1 and CDR2 (germline): LNHDA, SQIVND (reference sequence). The CDR3 length is 13 residues. The CDR3 protein is CAWSVTGGVEQYF. As DNA, the CDR3 is TGTGCCTGGAGTGTAACAGGGGGAGTCGAGCAGTACTTC.

Many counts were recorded for this clonotype. V is TRBV7-9 and J is TRBJ2-7, with 11 bases lining up with TRBD2. Germline trimming cut 5 bases from V and 5 bases from J; bases unmatched to any gene: 5. The CDR3 consists of 14 residues. The germline CDR1 and CDR2 sequences are SEHNR and FQNEAQ (reference sequence). The CDR3 here is CASSPIAGGHEQYF. Written as DNA, the CDR3 is TGTGCCAGCAGCCCGATAGCGGGAGGGCACGAGCAGTACTTC. Complete variable domain (other parts from reference TRBV7-9 and TRBJ2-7): DTGVSQNPRHKITKRGQNVTFRCDPISEHNRLYWYRQTLGQGPEFLTYFQNEAQLEKSRLLSDRFSAERPKGSFSTLEIQRTEQGDSAMYLCASSPIAGGHEQYFGPGTRLTVT.

This clonotype appeared many times. This chain links TRBV12-3 or TRBV12-4 with TRBJ1-5, with a tentative D call TRBD1 (6 bases). The CDR3 is 15 residues long. Trimming cost V 5 bases and J 0 bases, with 11 bases left between them. In DNA, the CDR3 is TGTGCCAGCAGTCTCAGGGGTCATAGCAATCAGCCCCAGCATTTT. Protein product: CASSLRGHSNQPQHF.

This clonotype was observed at least ten times. The chain combines TRBV2 with TRBJ1-2, with 7 bases identical to TRBD1. The length of the CDR3 is 14 residues. The ends lost 4 bases at V and 2 bases at J; junction bases unmatched: 4. Germline CDR1 SNHLY, CDR2 FYNNEI. Written as DNA, the CDR3 is TGTGCCAGCAGTGCCGGGACAGTGAACTATGGCTACACCTTC. This codes for CASSAGTVNYGYTF.

This clonotype was recorded a few times. The chain has TRBV19 and TRBJ2-5; a weak D match, TRBD2 (7 bases). Looked up from germline, CDR1 is LNHDA and CDR2 is SQIVND (reference sequence). CDR3 length: 16 amino acids. The V gene lost 5 bases and the J gene lost 1 base, with 17 bases spanning the gap. The CDR3 DNA reads TGTGCCAGTAGTGAGGGGGGGGTCAGATTCCAAGAGACCCAGTACTTC. Translating it yields CASSEGGVRFQETQYF. The full variable domain, in which reference TRBV19 and TRBJ2-5 provide the parts outside the CDR3, is DGGITQSPKYLFRKEGQNVTLSCEQNLNHDAMYWYRQDPGQGLRLIYYSQIVNDFQKGDIAEGYSVSREKKESFPLTVTSAQKNPTAFYLCASSEGGVRFQETQYFGPGTRLLVL.